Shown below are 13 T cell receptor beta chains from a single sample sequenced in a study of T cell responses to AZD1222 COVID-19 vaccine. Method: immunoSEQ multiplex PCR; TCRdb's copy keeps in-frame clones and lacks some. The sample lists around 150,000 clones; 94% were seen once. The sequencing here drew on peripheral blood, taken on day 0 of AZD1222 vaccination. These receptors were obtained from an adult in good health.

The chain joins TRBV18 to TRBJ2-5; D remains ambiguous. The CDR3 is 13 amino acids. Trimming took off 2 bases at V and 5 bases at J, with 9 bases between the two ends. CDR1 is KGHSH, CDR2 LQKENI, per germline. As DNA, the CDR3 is TGTGCCAGCTCACCAGGGGTTGTGGAGACCCAGTACTTC. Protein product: CASSPGVVETQYF. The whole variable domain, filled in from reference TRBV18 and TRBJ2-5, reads NAGVMQNPRHLVRRRGQEARLRCSPMKGHSHVYWYRQLPEEGLKFMVYLQKENIIDESGMPKERFSAEFPKEGPSILRIQQVVRGDSAAYFCASSPGVVETQYFGPGTRLLVL.

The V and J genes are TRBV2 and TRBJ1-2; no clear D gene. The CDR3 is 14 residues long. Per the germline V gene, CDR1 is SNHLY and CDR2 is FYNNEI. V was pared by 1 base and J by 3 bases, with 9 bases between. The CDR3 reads CASSEVGYDYGYTF. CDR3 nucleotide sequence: TGTGCCAGCAGTGAAGTGGGGTATGACTATGGCTACACCTTC. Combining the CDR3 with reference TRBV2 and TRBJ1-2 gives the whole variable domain EPEVTQTPSHQVTQMGQEVILRCVPISNHLYFYWYRQILGQKVEFLVSFYNNEISEKSEIFDDQFSVERPDGSNFTLKIRSTKLEDSAMYFCASSEVGYDYGYTFGSGTRLTVV.

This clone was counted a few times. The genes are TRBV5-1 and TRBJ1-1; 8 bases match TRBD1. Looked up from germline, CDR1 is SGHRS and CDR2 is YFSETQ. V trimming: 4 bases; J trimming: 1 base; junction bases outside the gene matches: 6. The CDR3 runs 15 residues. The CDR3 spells CASSHRQGQNTEAFF. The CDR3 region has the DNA TGCGCCAGCAGCCATCGACAGGGGCAGAACACTGAAGCTTTCTTT.

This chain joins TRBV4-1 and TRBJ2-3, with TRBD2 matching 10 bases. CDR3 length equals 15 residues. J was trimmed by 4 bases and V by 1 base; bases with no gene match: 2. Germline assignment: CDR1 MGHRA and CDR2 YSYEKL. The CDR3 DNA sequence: TGCGCCAGCAGCCAAGGAGCGGGAGGGCCAGATACGCAGTATTTT. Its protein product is CASSQGAGGPDTQYF.

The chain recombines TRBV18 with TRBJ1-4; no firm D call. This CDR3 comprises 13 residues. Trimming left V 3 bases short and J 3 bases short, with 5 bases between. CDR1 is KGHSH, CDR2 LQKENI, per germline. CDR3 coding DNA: TGTGCCAGCTCACCTCCCCCTAATGAAAAACTGTTTTTT. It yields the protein CASSPPPNEKLFF.

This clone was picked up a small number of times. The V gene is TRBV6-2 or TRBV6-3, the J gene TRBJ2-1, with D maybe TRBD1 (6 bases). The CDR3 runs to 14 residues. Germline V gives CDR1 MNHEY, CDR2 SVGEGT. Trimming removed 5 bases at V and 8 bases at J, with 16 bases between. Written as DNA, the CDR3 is TGTGCCAGCAGTGACGGACAGAGTAGGGATGAGCAGTTCTTC. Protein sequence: CASSDGQSRDEQFF.

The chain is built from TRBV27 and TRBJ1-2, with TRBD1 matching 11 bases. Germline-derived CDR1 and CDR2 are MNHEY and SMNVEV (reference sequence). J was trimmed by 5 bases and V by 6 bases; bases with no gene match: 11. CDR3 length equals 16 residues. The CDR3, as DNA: TGTGCCAGCAGACCTAATATGGGACAGGGGGTATATGGCTACACCTTC. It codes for CASRPNMGQGVYGYTF.

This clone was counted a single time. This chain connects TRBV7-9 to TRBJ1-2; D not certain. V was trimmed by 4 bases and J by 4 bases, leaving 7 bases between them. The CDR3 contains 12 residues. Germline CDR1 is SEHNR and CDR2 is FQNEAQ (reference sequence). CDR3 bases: TGTGCCAGCAGCTCTAGGTTCTATGGCTACACCTTC. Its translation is CASSSRFYGYTF.

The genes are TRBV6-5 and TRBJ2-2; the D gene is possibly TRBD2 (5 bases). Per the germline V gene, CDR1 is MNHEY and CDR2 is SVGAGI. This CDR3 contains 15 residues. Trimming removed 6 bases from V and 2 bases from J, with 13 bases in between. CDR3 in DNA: TGTGCCAGCAGGCGTCCGGGATCCAACACCGGGGAGCTGTTTTTT. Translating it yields CASRRPGSNTGELFF.

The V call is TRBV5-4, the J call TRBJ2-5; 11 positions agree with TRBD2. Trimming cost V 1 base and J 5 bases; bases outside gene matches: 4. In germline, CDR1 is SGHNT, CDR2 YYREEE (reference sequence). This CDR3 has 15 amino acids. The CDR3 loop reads CASSLRLAGLETQYF. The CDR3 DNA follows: TGTGCCAGCAGCTTGAGACTAGCGGGACTGGAGACCCAGTACTTC.

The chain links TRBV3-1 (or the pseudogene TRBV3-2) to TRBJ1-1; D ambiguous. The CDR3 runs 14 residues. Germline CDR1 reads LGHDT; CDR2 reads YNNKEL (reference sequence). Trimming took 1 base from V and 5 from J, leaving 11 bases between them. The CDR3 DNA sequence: TGTGCCAGCAGCCAAGCGGGGTTTAAGACTGAAGCTTTCTTT. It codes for CASSQAGFKTEAFF.

The CDR3 sequence is CASSLAWDRGIETQYF. The CDR3 DNA sequence: TGTGCCAGCAGCTTAGCATGGGACAGGGGGATAGAGACCCAGTACTTC. V usage is TRBV7-9 and J usage is TRBJ2-5; 11 nucleotides match TRBD1. With 0 bases clipped from V and 4 bases from J, the junction kept 4 bases outside the gene matches. The CDR3 length is 16 residues. From germline, CDR1 is SEHNR and CDR2 FQNEAQ (reference sequence).

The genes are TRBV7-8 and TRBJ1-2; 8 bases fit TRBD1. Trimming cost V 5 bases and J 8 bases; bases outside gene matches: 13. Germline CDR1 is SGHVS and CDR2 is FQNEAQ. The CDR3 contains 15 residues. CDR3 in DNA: TGTGCCAGCAGCACGCGGACAGGGAGGAGTGGAGGCTACACCTTC. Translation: CASSTRTGRSGGYTF.